These T cell receptor beta chains were read from a single sample in a study of cytomegalovirus exposure and HLA in healthy donors. Clones were sequenced by immunoSEQ multiplex PCR, and TCRdb holds only the in-frame ones, with some missing. Of about 200,000 clones listed, over 75% are singletons. The sample comprised PBMCs. These receptors were obtained from a man younger than 35 in good health and CMV-seronegative. CDR3s include the opening cysteine and the closing phenylalanine or tryptophan. The order of the fields is D gene, V gene, J gene, clone size, CDR3 protein, CDR3 DNA. A D gene is named only where the DNA matches it firmly. A row's size may be missing; if present it is once, few, many or a size class.

d_call: NA
v_call: TRBV6-1
j_call: TRBJ1-6
clone_size: NA
cdr3_aa: CASSEALDSPNSPLHF
cdr3_nt: TGTGCCAGCAGTGAAGCCCTCGACAGCCCGAATTCACCCCTCCACTTT

d_call: TRBD2
v_call: TRBV18
j_call: TRBJ2-3
clone_size: NA
cdr3_aa: CASSPGLALDTQYF
cdr3_nt: TGTGCCAGCTCACCGGGACTAGCCTTAGATACGCAGTATTTT

d_call: NA
v_call: TRBV10-3
j_call: TRBJ2-7
clone_size: NA
cdr3_aa: CAIRQTDYEQYF
cdr3_nt: TGTGCCATCAGGCAGACAGACTACGAGCAGTACTTC

d_call: NA
v_call: TRBV7-6
j_call: TRBJ2-1
clone_size: NA
cdr3_aa: CASSLEGGEQFF
cdr3_nt: TGTGCCAGCAGCTTAGAGGGAGGTGAGCAGTTCTTC

d_call: TRBD1
v_call: TRBV7-2
j_call: TRBJ2-7
clone_size: NA
cdr3_aa: CASSAGQGSYEQYF
cdr3_nt: TGTGCCAGCAGCGCAGGACAGGGCTCCTACGAGCAGTACTTC

d_call: NA
v_call: TRBV19
j_call: TRBJ2-2
clone_size: NA
cdr3_aa: CASSVSNTGELFF
cdr3_nt: TGTGCCAGTAGCGTGTCTAACACCGGGGAGCTGTTTTTT

d_call: NA
v_call: TRBV6-1
j_call: TRBJ1-2
clone_size: NA
cdr3_aa: CASSERIRGGYTF
cdr3_nt: TGTGCCAGCAGTGAAAGGATCCGGGGGGGCTACACCTTC

d_call: NA
v_call: TRBV21-1
j_call: TRBJ2-1
clone_size: NA
cdr3_aa: CATGQGAARCSDNEQFF
cdr3_nt: TGTGCCACAGGACAGGGGGCGGCGAGGTGTAGTGACAATGAGCAGTTCTTC

d_call: TRBD2
v_call: TRBV15
j_call: TRBJ2-1
clone_size: NA
cdr3_aa: CATSRGAGGLITYNEQFF
cdr3_nt: TGTGCCACCAGCAGAGGTGCGGGGGGCCTAATAACTTACAATGAGCAGTTCTTC

d_call: TRBD1
v_call: TRBV5-6
j_call: TRBJ1-1
clone_size: NA
cdr3_aa: CASSLKTGPGTEAFF
cdr3_nt: TGTGCCAGCAGCTTGAAGACAGGGCCGGGGACTGAAGCTTTCTTT

d_call: NA
v_call: TRBV14
j_call: TRBJ1-1
clone_size: NA
cdr3_aa: CASSQFGELPRDTEAFF
cdr3_nt: TGTGCCAGCAGCCAGTTTGGGGAGCTGCCGAGGGACACTGAAGCTTTCTTT

d_call: NA
v_call: TRBV7-6
j_call: TRBJ1-4
clone_size: NA
cdr3_aa: CASGSGLGEKLFF
cdr3_nt: TGCGCCAGCGGTTCAGGGTTGGGAGAAAAACTGTTTTTT

d_call: NA
v_call: TRBV28
j_call: TRBJ2-7
clone_size: NA
cdr3_aa: CASRATGSLYEQYF
cdr3_nt: TGTGCCAGCAGGGCCACAGGGTCGTTATACGAGCAGTACTTC

d_call: TRBD1
v_call: TRBV5-8
j_call: TRBJ2-7
clone_size: once
cdr3_aa: CASSSRDREFYEQYF
cdr3_nt: TGTGCCAGCAGCTCCAGGGACAGGGAGTTCTACGAGCAGTACTTC

d_call: NA
v_call: TRBV19
j_call: TRBJ1-4
clone_size: NA
cdr3_aa: CASSIRVNEKLFF
cdr3_nt: TGTGCCAGTAGTATCAGGGTGAATGAAAAACTGTTTTTT

d_call: NA
v_call: TRBV15
j_call: TRBJ2-1
clone_size: few
cdr3_aa: CATSRRVPYNEQFF
cdr3_nt: TGTGCCACCAGCAGGAGGGTCCCCTACAATGAGCAGTTCTTC

d_call: NA
v_call: TRBV13
j_call: TRBJ2-1
clone_size: NA
cdr3_aa: CASQKGVDEQFF
cdr3_nt: TGTGCCAGTCAGAAAGGGGTGGATGAGCAGTTCTTC

d_call: TRBD2
v_call: TRBV28
j_call: TRBJ2-3
clone_size: NA
cdr3_aa: CASSQGLASSPDTQYF
cdr3_nt: TGTGCCAGCAGTCAGGGACTAGCTTCCTCCCCAGATACGCAGTATTTT

d_call: NA
v_call: TRBV10-3
j_call: TRBJ1-1
clone_size: NA
cdr3_aa: CAIKRVGGGNTEAFF
cdr3_nt: TGTGCCATTAAAAGAGTTGGGGGAGGGAACACTGAAGCTTTCTTT

d_call: TRBD1
v_call: TRBV28
j_call: TRBJ2-3
clone_size: NA
cdr3_aa: CASPPRTGLEDTQYF
cdr3_nt: TGTGCCAGCCCCCCCCGGACAGGGCTGGAGGATACGCAGTATTTT

d_call: TRBD1
v_call: TRBV29-1
j_call: TRBJ1-2
clone_size: NA
cdr3_aa: CSVAGQGYGYTF
cdr3_nt: TGCAGCGTTGCCGGACAGGGATATGGCTACACCTTC

d_call: NA
v_call: TRBV20-1
j_call: TRBJ2-3
clone_size: NA
cdr3_aa: CSAPTRGTQYF
cdr3_nt: TGCAGTGCCCCTACGAGGGGGACGCAGTATTTT

d_call: TRBD1
v_call: TRBV5-4
j_call: TRBJ2-1
clone_size: once
cdr3_aa: CASSPDTGVYNEQFF
cdr3_nt: TGTGCCAGCAGCCCTGATACAGGGGTTTACAATGAGCAGTTCTTC

d_call: TRBD1
v_call: TRBV6-5
j_call: TRBJ1-1
clone_size: NA
cdr3_aa: CASRGQGMNTEAFF
cdr3_nt: TGTGCCAGCAGGGGACAGGGTATGAACACTGAAGCTTTCTTT

d_call: TRBD2
v_call: TRBV15
j_call: TRBJ2-2
clone_size: NA
cdr3_aa: CATSRASGTSTGELFF
cdr3_nt: TGTGCCACCAGCAGAGCAAGCGGGACTAGCACCGGGGAGCTGTTTTTT

d_call: NA
v_call: TRBV19
j_call: TRBJ2-1
clone_size: NA
cdr3_aa: CASSIGTKVNEQFF
cdr3_nt: TGTGCCAGTAGTATAGGGACTAAGGTAAATGAGCAGTTCTTC

d_call: TRBD1
v_call: TRBV5-6
j_call: TRBJ2-4
clone_size: NA
cdr3_aa: CASSLPTGGADKNIQYF
cdr3_nt: TGTGCCAGCAGCTTACCTACAGGGGGCGCCGACAAAAACATTCAGTACTTC

d_call: NA
v_call: TRBV6-5
j_call: TRBJ2-6
clone_size: NA
cdr3_aa: CASTANSGANVLTF
cdr3_nt: TGTGCCAGCACCGCTAACTCTGGGGCCAACGTCCTGACTTTC

d_call: NA
v_call: TRBV30
j_call: TRBJ2-1
clone_size: NA
cdr3_aa: CAWGGASGFRISEQFF
cdr3_nt: TGTGCCTGGGGGGGGGCTAGCGGATTCCGAATAAGTGAGCAGTTCTTC

d_call: NA
v_call: TRBV7-9
j_call: TRBJ2-1
clone_size: NA
cdr3_aa: CASNQVTGGFYNEQFF
cdr3_nt: TGTGCCAGCAACCAGGTTACGGGGGGCTTCTACAATGAGCAGTTCTTC

d_call: TRBD2
v_call: TRBV5-4
j_call: TRBJ2-3
clone_size: NA
cdr3_aa: CASSLGGSGASTDTQYF
cdr3_nt: TGTGCCAGCAGCTTGGGTGGTAGCGGGGCCAGCACAGATACGCAGTATTTT

d_call: NA
v_call: TRBV6-6
j_call: TRBJ2-5
clone_size: NA
cdr3_aa: CASNPTGETQYF
cdr3_nt: TGTGCCAGCAACCCAACCGGGGAGACCCAGTACTTC

d_call: NA
v_call: TRBV30
j_call: TRBJ1-1
clone_size: NA
cdr3_aa: CAWSRQGPTSEAFF
cdr3_nt: TGTGCCTGGAGTAGGCAGGGGCCGACTTCGGAAGCTTTCTTT

d_call: NA
v_call: TRBV4-3
j_call: TRBJ1-1
clone_size: once
cdr3_aa: CASSHGRLQNTEAFF
cdr3_nt: TGCGCCAGCAGCCATGGGAGGCTACAGAACACTGAAGCTTTCTTT

d_call: NA
v_call: TRBV6-5
j_call: TRBJ2-7
clone_size: NA
cdr3_aa: CASSRQGNEQYF
cdr3_nt: TGTGCCAGCAGCAGACAAGGAAACGAGCAGTACTTC

d_call: TRBD1
v_call: TRBV27
j_call: TRBJ2-7
clone_size: NA
cdr3_aa: CASSRDRGSYEQYF
cdr3_nt: TGTGCCAGCAGTCGGGACAGGGGGTCCTACGAGCAGTACTTC

d_call: NA
v_call: TRBV9
j_call: TRBJ2-3
clone_size: NA
cdr3_aa: CASSVGPERDPQYF
cdr3_nt: TGTGCCAGCAGCGTAGGGCCGGAGAGGGATCCGCAGTATTTT

d_call: TRBD1
v_call: TRBV6-6
j_call: TRBJ2-1
clone_size: NA
cdr3_aa: CASRADRGPYYNEQFF
cdr3_nt: TGTGCCAGCAGAGCTGACAGGGGGCCCTACTACAATGAGCAGTTCTTC

d_call: NA
v_call: TRBV7-2
j_call: TRBJ1-1
clone_size: NA
cdr3_aa: CASSPQGFAAFF
cdr3_nt: TGTGCCAGCAGCCCACAGGGTTTCGCGGCTTTCTTT

d_call: TRBD1
v_call: TRBV7-9
j_call: TRBJ1-2
clone_size: NA
cdr3_aa: CSSSLGGTEAIDGYTF
cdr3_nt: TGTTCCAGCAGCTTAGGAGGGACAGAGGCGATTGATGGCTACACCTTC

d_call: NA
v_call: TRBV9
j_call: TRBJ2-3
clone_size: NA
cdr3_aa: CASSVAGVTDTQYF
cdr3_nt: TGTGCCAGCAGCGTAGCTGGAGTCACAGATACGCAGTATTTT

d_call: NA
v_call: TRBV7-2
j_call: TRBJ2-3
clone_size: NA
cdr3_aa: CASSLDRSDTDTQYF
cdr3_nt: TGTGCCAGCAGCTTAGACAGGTCCGACACAGATACGCAGTATTTT

d_call: NA
v_call: TRBV11-1
j_call: TRBJ1-2
clone_size: NA
cdr3_aa: CASSLETGLDGYTF
cdr3_nt: TGTGCCAGCAGCTTAGAGACAGGTTTGGACGGCTACACCTTC

d_call: TRBD1
v_call: TRBV19
j_call: TRBJ1-3
clone_size: NA
cdr3_aa: CASSTGGRFSGNTIYF
cdr3_nt: TGTGCCAGTAGTACAGGGGGAAGGTTCTCTGGAAACACCATATATTTT

d_call: NA
v_call: TRBV28
j_call: TRBJ1-1
clone_size: NA
cdr3_aa: CASSHLGGPTEAFF
cdr3_nt: TGTGCCAGCAGCCATCTAGGGGGACCCACTGAAGCTTTCTTT

d_call: TRBD1
v_call: TRBV6-1
j_call: TRBJ1-5
clone_size: NA
cdr3_aa: CASTRDRAAIWPQHF
cdr3_nt: TGTGCCAGCACTAGGGACAGGGCCGCAATCTGGCCCCAGCATTTT

d_call: NA
v_call: TRBV7-2
j_call: TRBJ2-6
clone_size: few
cdr3_aa: CASAQTVSGANVLTF
cdr3_nt: TGTGCCAGCGCCCAGACTGTTTCTGGGGCCAACGTCCTGACTTTC

d_call: TRBD2
v_call: TRBV27
j_call: TRBJ2-1
clone_size: NA
cdr3_aa: CASSPGLAEKPPYNEQFF
cdr3_nt: TGTGCCAGCAGTCCGGGACTAGCGGAGAAGCCGCCGTACAATGAGCAGTTCTTC

d_call: NA
v_call: TRBV7-5
j_call: TRBJ1-5
clone_size: NA
cdr3_aa: CARSRRAGEHHQPQHF
cdr3_nt: TGTGCCAGAAGCCGACGGGCAGGGGAACACCATCAGCCCCAGCATTTT